The clone carrying this T cell receptor beta chain was seen a handful of times. Antigen unknown. Trimming pared 8 bases from V and 6 bases from J, leaving 11 bases between. This CDR3 comprises 12 residues. The germline CDR1 and CDR2 sequences are ENHRY and SYGVKD. Oncomine TCR Beta short-read sequencing was applied to DNA from cultured CD4+ T cells. The genomic DNA was obtained from cultured CD4+ T cells by extraction with the QIAamp micro DNA kit. MiXCR, run by TCRdb on the PCR reads, gives a single entry per CDR3 protein. The repertoire holds fewer than 13,000 distinct CDR3 sequences, with approximately 30% as singletons. The sample originates from a study of vaccination and CD4 T cells after COVID-19. Treatment here: roughly 10-day PBMC culture with coronavirus spike peptide pools or control peptides (ViraFEST assay). Unexposed donor CD4+ T cells predated the COVID-19 pandemic, collected 2011-2018. ViraFEST used peptide pools to expand antigen-specific T cells and subsequently sequenced their TCRs.

This TCR was sampled from a human donor in good health. Sequencing input: CD4+ T cells from blood, cultured in vitro. V usage is TRBV10-3 and J usage is TRBJ1-5; D uncertain. The CDR3 bases are TGTGCCATCTCCGCGCTCGGTCAGCCCCAGCATTTT. Residues: CAISALGQPQHF.